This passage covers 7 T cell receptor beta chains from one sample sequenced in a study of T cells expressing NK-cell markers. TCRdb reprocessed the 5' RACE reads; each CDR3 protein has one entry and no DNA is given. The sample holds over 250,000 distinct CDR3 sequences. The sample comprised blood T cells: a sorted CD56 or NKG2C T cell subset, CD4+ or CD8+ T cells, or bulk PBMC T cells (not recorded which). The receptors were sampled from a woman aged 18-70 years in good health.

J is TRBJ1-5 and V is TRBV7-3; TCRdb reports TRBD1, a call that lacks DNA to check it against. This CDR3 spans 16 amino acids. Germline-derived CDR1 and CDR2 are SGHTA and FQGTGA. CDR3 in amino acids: CASSLTNRARNQPQHF.

The CDR3 reads CASSPDSVVRKFF. The rearrangement links TRBV7-3 to TRBJ2-1. The CDR3 consists of 13 residues. Germline V CDR1 and CDR2: SGHTA, FQGTGA.

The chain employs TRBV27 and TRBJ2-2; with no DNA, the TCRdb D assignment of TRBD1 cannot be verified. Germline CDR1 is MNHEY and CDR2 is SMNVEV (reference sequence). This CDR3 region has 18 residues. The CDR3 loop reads CASSLLLTGVLSTGELFF.

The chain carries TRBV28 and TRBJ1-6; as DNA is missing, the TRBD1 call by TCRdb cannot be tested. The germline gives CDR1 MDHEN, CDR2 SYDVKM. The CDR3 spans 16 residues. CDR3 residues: CASTPSKGVKNSPLHF.

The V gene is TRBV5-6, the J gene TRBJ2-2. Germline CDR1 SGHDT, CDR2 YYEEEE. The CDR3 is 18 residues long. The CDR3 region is CASSLGRDPRADTGELFF. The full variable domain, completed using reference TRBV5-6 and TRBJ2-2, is DAGVTQSPTHLIKTRGQQVTLRCSPKSGHDTVSWYQQALGQGPQFIFQYYEEEERQRGNFPDRFSGHQFPNYSSELNVNALLLGDSALYLCASSLGRDPRADTGELFFGEGSRLTVL.

This CDR3 is CAISEPRTWNEQFF. The rearrangement links TRBV10-3 to TRBJ2-1; TCRdb lists TRBD2, though no DNA is available to test this call. From germline, CDR1 is ENHRY and CDR2 SYGVKD. The CDR3 contains 14 residues.

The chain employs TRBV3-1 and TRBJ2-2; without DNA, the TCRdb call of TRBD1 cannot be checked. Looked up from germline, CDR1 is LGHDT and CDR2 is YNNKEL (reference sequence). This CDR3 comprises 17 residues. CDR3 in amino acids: CASSQDRPGRGTGELFF.